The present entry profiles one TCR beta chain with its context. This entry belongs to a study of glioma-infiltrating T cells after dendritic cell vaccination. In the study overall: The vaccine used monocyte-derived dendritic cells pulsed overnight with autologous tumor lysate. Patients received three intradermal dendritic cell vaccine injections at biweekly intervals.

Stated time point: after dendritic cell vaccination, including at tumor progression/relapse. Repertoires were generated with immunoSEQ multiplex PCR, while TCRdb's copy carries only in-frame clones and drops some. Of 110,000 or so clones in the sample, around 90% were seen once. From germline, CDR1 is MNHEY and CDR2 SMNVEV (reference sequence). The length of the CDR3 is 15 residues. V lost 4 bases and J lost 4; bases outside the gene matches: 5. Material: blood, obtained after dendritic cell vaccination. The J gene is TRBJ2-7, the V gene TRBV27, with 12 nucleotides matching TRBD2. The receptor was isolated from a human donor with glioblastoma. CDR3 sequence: CASSSSTSGRYEQYF. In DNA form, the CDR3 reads TGTGCCAGCAGTTCCTCGACTAGCGGGAGATACGAGCAGTACTTC.